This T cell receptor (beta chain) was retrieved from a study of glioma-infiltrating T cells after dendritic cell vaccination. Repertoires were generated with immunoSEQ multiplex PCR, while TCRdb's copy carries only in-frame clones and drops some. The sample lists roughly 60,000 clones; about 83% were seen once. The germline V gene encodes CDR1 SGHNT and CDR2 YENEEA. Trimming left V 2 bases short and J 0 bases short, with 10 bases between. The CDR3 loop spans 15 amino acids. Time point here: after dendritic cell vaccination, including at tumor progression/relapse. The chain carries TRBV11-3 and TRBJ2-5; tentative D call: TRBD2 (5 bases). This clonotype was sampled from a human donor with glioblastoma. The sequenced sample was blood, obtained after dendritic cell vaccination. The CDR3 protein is CASSLFSGYQETQYF. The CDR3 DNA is TGTGCCAGCAGCTTATTTTCGGGGTACCAAGAGACCCAGTACTTC.